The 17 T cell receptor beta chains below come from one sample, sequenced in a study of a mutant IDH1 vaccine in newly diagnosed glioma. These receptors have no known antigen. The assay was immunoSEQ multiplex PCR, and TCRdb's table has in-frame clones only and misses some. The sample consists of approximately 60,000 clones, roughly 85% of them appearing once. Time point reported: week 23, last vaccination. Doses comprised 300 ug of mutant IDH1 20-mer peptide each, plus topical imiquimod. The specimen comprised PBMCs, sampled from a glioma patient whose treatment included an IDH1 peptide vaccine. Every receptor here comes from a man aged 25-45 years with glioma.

For the CDR3, the DNA is TGTGCCAGCTCACTACAGGGGTTAGCCAAAAACATTCAGTACTTC. As protein: CASSLQGLAKNIQYF. This chain uses TRBV18 with TRBJ2-4; TRBD1 matches at 7 bases. This CDR3 comprises 15 residues. Germline CDR1 KGHSH, CDR2 LQKENI. Losses at the gene ends were 4 bases for V and 0 bases for J; bases not matched to a gene: 3.

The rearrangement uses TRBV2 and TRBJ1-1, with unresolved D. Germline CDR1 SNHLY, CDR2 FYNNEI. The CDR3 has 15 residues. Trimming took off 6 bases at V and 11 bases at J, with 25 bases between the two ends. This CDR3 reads CASRDRSGALIRAFF. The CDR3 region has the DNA TGTGCCAGCAGGGACCGGTCAGGTGCCCTTATTAGGGCTTTCTTT.

CDR3 loop: CASSPQRAISYEQYF. CDR3 coding DNA: TGTGCCAGCAGTCCCCAGAGGGCGATCTCCTACGAGCAGTACTTC. The chain combines TRBV5-4 with TRBJ2-7; weak D call: TRBD2 (5 bases). In germline, CDR1 is SGHNT, CDR2 YYREEE (reference sequence). The CDR3 runs 15 residues. V was clipped by 5 bases and J by 0 bases, with 15 bases between them. Variable domain in full (rest from reference TRBV5-4 and TRBJ2-7): ETGVTQSPTHLIKTRGQQVTLRCSSQSGHNTVSWYQQALGQGPQFIFQYYREEENGRGNFPPRFSGLQFPNYSSELNVNALELDDSALYLCASSPQRAISYEQYFGPGTRLTVT.

The CDR3: CASSHGNTIYF. The CDR3 DNA is TGCGCCAGCAGCCATGGAAACACCATATATTTT. This chain uses TRBV4-1 with TRBJ1-3, with unresolved D. The CDR3 runs to 11 residues. CDR1 is MGHRA and CDR2 is YSYEKL in the germline V gene. With 3 bases removed from V and 3 bases from J, the gap between germline ends came to 0 bases.

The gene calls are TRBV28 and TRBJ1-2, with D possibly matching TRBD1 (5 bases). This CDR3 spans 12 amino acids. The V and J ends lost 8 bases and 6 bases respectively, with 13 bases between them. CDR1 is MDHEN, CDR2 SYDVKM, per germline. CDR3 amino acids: CASSRVRDGYTF. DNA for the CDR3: TGTGCCAGCTCACGCGTCAGGGATGGCTACACCTTC.

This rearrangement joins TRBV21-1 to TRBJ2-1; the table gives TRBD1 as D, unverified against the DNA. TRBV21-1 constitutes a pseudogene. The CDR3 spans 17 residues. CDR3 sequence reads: CASSKRWPGTGRNEQFF. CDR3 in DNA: TGTGCCAGCAGCAAACGATGGCCCGGGACAGGGAGGAATGAGCAGTTCTTC.

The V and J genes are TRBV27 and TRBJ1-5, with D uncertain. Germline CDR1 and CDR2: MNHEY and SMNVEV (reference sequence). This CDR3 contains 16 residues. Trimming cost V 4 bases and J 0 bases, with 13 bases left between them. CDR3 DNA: TGTGCCAGCAGTTCCTTACGACACCATAGCAATCAGCCCCAGCATTTT. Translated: CASSSLRHHSNQPQHF.

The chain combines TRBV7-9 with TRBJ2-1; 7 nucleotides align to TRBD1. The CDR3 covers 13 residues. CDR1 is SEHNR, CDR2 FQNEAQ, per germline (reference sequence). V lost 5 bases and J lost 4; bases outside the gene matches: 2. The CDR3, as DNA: TGTGCCAGCAGCCCCAGGGGGTACAATGAGCAGTTCTTC. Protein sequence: CASSPRGYNEQFF.

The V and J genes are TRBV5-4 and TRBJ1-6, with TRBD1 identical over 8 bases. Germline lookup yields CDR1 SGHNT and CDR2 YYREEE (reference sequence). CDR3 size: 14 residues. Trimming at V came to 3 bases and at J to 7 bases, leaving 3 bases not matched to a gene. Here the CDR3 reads CASSSDRVNSPLHF. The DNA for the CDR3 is TGTGCCAGCAGCTCGGACAGGGTGAATTCACCCCTCCACTTT.

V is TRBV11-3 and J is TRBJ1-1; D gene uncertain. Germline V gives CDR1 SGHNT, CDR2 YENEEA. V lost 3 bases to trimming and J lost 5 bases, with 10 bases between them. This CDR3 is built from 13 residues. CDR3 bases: TGTGCCAGCAGCTTGAATAGGAGAACTGAAGCTTTCTTT. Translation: CASSLNRRTEAFF.

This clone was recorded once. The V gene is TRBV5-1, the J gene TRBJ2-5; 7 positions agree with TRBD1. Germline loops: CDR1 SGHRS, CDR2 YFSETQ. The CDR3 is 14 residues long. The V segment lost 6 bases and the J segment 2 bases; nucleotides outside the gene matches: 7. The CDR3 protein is CASKRTGQQETQYF. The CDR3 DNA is TGCGCCAGCAAGAGGACGGGACAGCAAGAGACCCAGTACTTC.

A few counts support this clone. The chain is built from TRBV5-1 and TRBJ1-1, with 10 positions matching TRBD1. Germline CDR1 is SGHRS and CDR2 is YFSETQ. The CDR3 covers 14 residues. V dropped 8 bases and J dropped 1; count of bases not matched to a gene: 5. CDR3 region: CASSRQGANTEAFF. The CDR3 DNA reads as TGCGCCAGTAGCCGACAGGGGGCGAACACTGAAGCTTTCTTT.

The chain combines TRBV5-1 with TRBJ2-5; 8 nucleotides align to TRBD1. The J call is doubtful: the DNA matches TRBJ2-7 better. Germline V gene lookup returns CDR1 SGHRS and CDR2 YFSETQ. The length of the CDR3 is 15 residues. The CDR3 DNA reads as TGCGCCAGCAGCTTGAGACAGGGGCACTCCTACGAGCAGTACTTC. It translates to CASSLRQGHSYEQYF.

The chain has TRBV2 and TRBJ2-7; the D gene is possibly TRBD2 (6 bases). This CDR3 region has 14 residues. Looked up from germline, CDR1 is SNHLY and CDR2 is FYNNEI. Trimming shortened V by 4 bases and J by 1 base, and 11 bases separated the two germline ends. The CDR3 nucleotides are TGTGCCAGCAGTGCCGGGACTTTTTCCTACGAGCAGTACTTC. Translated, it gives CASSAGTFSYEQYF.

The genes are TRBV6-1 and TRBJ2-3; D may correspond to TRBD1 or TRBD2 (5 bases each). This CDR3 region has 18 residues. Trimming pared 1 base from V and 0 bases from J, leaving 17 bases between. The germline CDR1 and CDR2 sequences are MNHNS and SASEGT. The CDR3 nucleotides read TGTGCCAGCAGTGAAGGAGGGACGGCTAGGGCTAGCACAGATACGCAGTATTTT. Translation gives CASSEGGTARASTDTQYF.

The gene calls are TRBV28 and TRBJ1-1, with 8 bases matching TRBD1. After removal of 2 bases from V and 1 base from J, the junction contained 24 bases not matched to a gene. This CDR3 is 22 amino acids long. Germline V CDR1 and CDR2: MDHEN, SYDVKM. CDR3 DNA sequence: TGTGCCAGCAGTTTACCAATAGTGAAAGCCGGGACAGGACTCAACGCGAACACTGAAGCTTTCTTT. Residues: CASSLPIVKAGTGLNANTEAFF.

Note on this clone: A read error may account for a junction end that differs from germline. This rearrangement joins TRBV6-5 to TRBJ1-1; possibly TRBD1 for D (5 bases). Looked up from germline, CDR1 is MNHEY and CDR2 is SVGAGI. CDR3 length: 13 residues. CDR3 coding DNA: TGTGCCAGCAGCTACTGGGGGTTGGGGGGAGCTTTCTTT. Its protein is CASSYWGLGGAFF.